The 31 T cell receptor beta chains presented below share a single source sample, sequenced in a study of T cell repertoires and Cas9 in healthy adults (dated by TCRdb to between 2018 and 2020). Library preparation employed the immunoSEQ multiplex PCR assay. Not all clones reach the TCRdb copy of this immuneACCESS table, which keeps in-frame sequences only. Checked studies attribute under half of the gap to unresolved V genes and leave the rest unexplained. A total of about 24,000 clones appear in this sample, around 90% of them only once. The ten largest clonotypes hold 0.65% to 0.8% of the sample. Sequenced sample: CD4+ effector T cells (CD127+, CD25-, CD137-, CD154-) from PBMCs; culture status not recorded. The receptor source for this set is a human donor in good health.

The V and J genes are TRBV30 and TRBJ1-5; perhaps TRBD1 as D (5 bases). V gave up 0 bases and J gave up 11 bases, with 17 bases separating them. Germline CDR1 GTSNPN, CDR2 SVGIG (reference sequence). This CDR3 spans 14 amino acids. CDR3 DNA: TGTGCCTGGAGTGTGAACAGGACCGGGGGGACCCAGCATTTT. Translated, it gives CAWSVNRTGGTQHF.

This clone was counted only a few times. J is TRBJ2-2 and V is TRBV7-2; D may match TRBD1 or TRBD2 (6 bases each). The germline gives CDR1 SGHTA, CDR2 FQGNSA. V lost 6 bases, J lost 7 bases, and 15 bases lay in between. The CDR3 spans 14 residues. The CDR3 bases are TGTGCCAGCAGTTTAATGGGGGGCGGCGGGGAGCTGTTTTTT. Its protein is CASSLMGGGGELFF.

The chain joins TRBV1 to TRBJ2-3; the table's D gene call, TRBD2, was not cross checked with the DNA. TRBV1 is a pseudogene segment. The CDR3 is made up of 17 amino acids. The CDR3 sequence is CTSSQVLTGVIADTQYF. CDR3 DNA sequence: TGCACCAGCAGCCAAGTCCTAACGGGGGTTATTGCAGATACGCAGTATTTT.

This sequence joins TRBV2 and TRBJ1-1; D is ambiguous. The CDR3 runs 14 residues. The germline gives CDR1 SNHLY, CDR2 FYNNEI. Trimming took off 6 bases at V and 1 base at J, with 12 bases between the two ends. CDR3 DNA: TGTGCCAGCAGCCCCACAGCGTGGAACACTGAAGCTTTCTTT. Translated: CASSPTAWNTEAFF.

The chain carries TRBV6-5 and TRBJ1-5; no reliable D call. The CDR3 covers 16 residues. The V end lost 4 bases, the J end lost 1 base, and 14 bases lay between the germline ends. Germline V gene data show CDR1 as MNHEY and CDR2 as SVGAGI. CDR3 sequence: CASSFTPPTSNQPQHF. The DNA for the CDR3 is TGTGCCAGCAGTTTCACTCCCCCCACAAGCAATCAGCCCCAGCATTTT.

CDR3 amino acids: CAISESGRANNQPQHF. The CDR3 DNA reads as TGTGCCATCAGTGAGTCTGGCAGGGCGAACAATCAGCCCCAGCATTTT. V is TRBV10-3 and J is TRBJ1-5; tentatively, D is TRBD1 (5 bases). The V and J ends lost 0 bases and 3 bases respectively, with 12 bases between them. The CDR3 contains 16 residues. Germline CDR1 and CDR2: ENHRY and SYGVKD.

This chain connects TRBV7-8 to TRBJ2-1, with TRBD2 matching over 11 bases. Germline trimming cut 1 base from V and 9 bases from J; bases unmatched to any gene: 14. This CDR3 is 18 amino acids long. Germline V lookup: CDR1 SGHVS, CDR2 FQNEAQ. The CDR3 DNA reads as TGTGCCAGCAGCTTAGATCTGACGCCGGGACTAGCGGAGTTTGAGCAGTTCTTC. It is translated as CASSLDLTPGLAEFEQFF.

This clone came up once. The CDR3 coding sequence is TGTGCCAGCAGCTTCGGGACAGGGGCTAACTATGGCTACACCTTC. Protein sequence: CASSFGTGANYGYTF. The chain employs TRBV7-2 and TRBJ1-2; 10 positions match TRBD1. Unmatched junction bases numbered 1, after V lost 3 bases and J lost 0 bases. This CDR3 comprises 15 residues. Per the germline V gene, CDR1 is SGHTA and CDR2 is FQGNSA.

CDR3 DNA sequence: TGCGCCAGCAGCTTGGGGGCCCGGGAGTACACTGAAGCTTTCTTT. As protein: CASSLGAREYTEAFF. The chain is built from TRBV5-1 and TRBJ1-1; D is unclear. Per the germline V gene, CDR1 is SGHRS and CDR2 is YFSETQ. Trimming stripped 0 bases from V and 3 bases from J, with 12 bases between. The CDR3 has 15 residues.

The rearrangement uses TRBV28 and TRBJ2-5; 8 nucleotides line up with TRBD2. TRBJ2-7 matches the DNA end more closely, so the J call is doubtful. Per germline, CDR1 MDHEN and CDR2 SYDVKM. This CDR3 contains 14 residues. This CDR3 is CASSPGLETYEQYF. CDR3 DNA sequence: TGTGCCAGCAGTCCGGGACTAGAAACCTACGAGCAGTACTTC.

J is TRBJ2-3 and V is TRBV2, with 10 bases fitting TRBD2. Germline CDR1 SNHLY, CDR2 FYNNEI. The CDR3 totals 17 residues. V shed 7 bases and J 2 bases; nucleotides not matched to a gene: 12. The CDR3 nucleotides are TGTGCCAGCAAGCCCCTGGGTAGCGGGGGGACCACAGATACGCAGTATTTT. This translates into CASKPLGSGGTTDTQYF.

The chain uses TRBV19 and TRBJ1-2; D is unclear. This CDR3 region has 13 residues. V lost 3 bases to trimming and J lost 2 bases, with 7 bases between them. Germline loops: CDR1 LNHDA, CDR2 SQIVND (reference sequence). DNA of the CDR3: TGTGCCAGTAGTATCGGGAGCAACTATGGCTACACCTTC. This gives the protein CASSIGSNYGYTF.

The CDR3: CASSLIDRLNTEAFF. CDR3 sequence (DNA): TGTGCCAGCAGCTTAATCGACCGCTTGAACACTGAAGCTTTCTTT. The chain combines TRBV7-2 with TRBJ1-1, with D unresolved. The V end lost 2 bases, the J end lost 0 bases, and 10 bases lay between the germline ends. CDR1 is SGHTA and CDR2 is FQGNSA in the germline V gene. The CDR3 length is 15 residues.

The chain combines TRBV5-6 with TRBJ1-4; D is undetermined. CDR1 and CDR2 (germline): SGHDT, YYEEEE. The CDR3 has 12 amino acids. V was pared by 1 base and J by 2 bases, with 0 bases between. The CDR3: CASSLTNEKLFF. The CDR3, as DNA: TGTGCCAGCAGCTTGACTAATGAAAAACTGTTTTTT.

Only one count was recorded for this clone. V is TRBV10-3 and J is TRBJ2-1; possibly TRBD1 or TRBD2 for D (6 bases each). The germline V gene encodes CDR1 ENHRY and CDR2 SYGVKD. The V and J ends lost 2 bases and 0 bases respectively, with 8 bases between them. CDR3 size: 15 residues. CDR3 region: CAISERGDSYNEQFF. The CDR3 DNA is TGTGCCATCAGTGAGAGGGGGGACTCCTACAATGAGCAGTTCTTC.

This clone has just one count. J is TRBJ1-2 and V is TRBV11-2; TRBD1 aligns across 9 bases. Unmatched junction bases numbered 3, after V lost 1 base and J lost 0 bases. In germline, CDR1 is SGHAT, CDR2 FQNNGV. The CDR3 runs 16 residues. The CDR3 protein is CASSLGTGAANYGYTF. The CDR3 DNA follows: TGTGCCAGCAGCTTAGGGACAGGGGCGGCTAACTATGGCTACACCTTC.

The chain has TRBV19 and TRBJ1-3; 8 nucleotides agree with TRBD1. Trimming removed 8 bases from V and 2 bases from J; junction bases left unmatched: 2. CDR1 LNHDA and CDR2 SQIVND come from the germline V gene (reference sequence). There are 13 residues in the CDR3. CDR3 in amino acids: CASQDRAGNTIYF. The CDR3 bases are TGTGCCAGTCAGGACAGGGCTGGAAACACCATATATTTT.

V is TRBV25-1 and J is TRBJ1-4; 9 nucleotides agree with TRBD1. In germline, CDR1 is MGHDK, CDR2 SYGVNS. The CDR3 covers 15 residues. V lost 5 bases, J lost 8 bases, and 9 bases stayed unmatched. CDR3 in amino acids: CASSRPDRGEEKLFF. CDR3 nucleotide sequence: TGTGCCAGCAGTCGACCGGACAGGGGAGAAGAAAAACTGTTTTTT.

The chain recombines TRBV6-6 with TRBJ1-6, with D hard to call. V lost 6 bases, J lost 7 bases, and 4 bases lay in between. Germline-derived CDR1 and CDR2 are MNHNY and SVGAGI (reference sequence). This CDR3 region has 11 residues. CDR3 loop: CASRENSPLHF. The CDR3 DNA is TGTGCCAGCAGGGAGAATTCACCCCTCCACTTT.

This chain uses TRBV28 with TRBJ2-1; 10 bases are a match to TRBD2. Germline CDR1 reads MDHEN; CDR2 reads SYDVKM. Unmatched junction bases numbered 10, after V lost 8 bases and J lost 9 bases. This CDR3 region has 14 residues. CDR3 sequence reads: CASRSGGAVGEQFF. CDR3 sequence (DNA): TGTGCCAGCCGAAGCGGGGGGGCTGTCGGTGAGCAGTTCTTC.

The chain is built from TRBV4-2 and TRBJ2-2; TRBD1 aligns across 8 bases. CDR1 is LGHNA, CDR2 YNFKEQ, per germline. The CDR3 is made up of 18 amino acids. The V and J ends lost 0 bases and 1 base, in that order; junction bases with no gene match: 7. CDR3 sequence reads: CASSQDRVGTGNTGELFF. The DNA of the CDR3 is TGTGCCAGCAGCCAAGATAGGGTGGGGACAGGGAACACCGGGGAGCTGTTTTTT.

The CDR3 reads CSVEFWCLGTEAFF. The CDR3, as DNA: TGCAGCGTTGAGTTCTGGTGTTTAGGGACTGAAGCTTTCTTT. The chain is built from TRBV29-1 and TRBJ1-1; no clear D. V lost 3 bases and J lost 5, with 16 bases in between. CDR1 and CDR2 (germline): SQVTM, ANQGSEA. The CDR3 totals 14 residues.

The chain links TRBV5-7 to TRBJ1-5; tentatively, D is TRBD1 (6 bases). TRBV5-7 is marked as an open reading frame, function uncertain. Between the trimmed V and J ends, which lost 4 bases and 2 bases, there was a span of 22 bases. This CDR3 region has 18 residues. CDR3 loop: CASSATQGRGFGNQPQHF. The DNA of the CDR3 is TGTGCCAGCAGCGCAACCCAGGGGAGGGGTTTTGGCAATCAGCCCCAGCATTTT.

The chain uses TRBV28 and TRBJ2-2, with TRBD2 matching 10 bases. The CDR3 totals 18 residues. The junction had 8 bases not matched to a gene; V was cut back by 0 bases and J by 4 bases. Germline values: CDR1 MDHEN, CDR2 SYDVKM. CDR3 sequence (DNA): TGTGCCAGCAGTTTATGGGCTAGCGGGGGAACCTCCACCGGGGAGCTGTTTTTT. It encodes CASSLWASGGTSTGELFF.

The J gene is TRBJ2-5, the V gene TRBV30, with unresolved D. This CDR3 contains 15 residues. Germline CDR1 reads GTSNPN; CDR2 reads SVGIG (reference sequence). With 2 bases removed from V and 0 bases from J, the gap between germline ends came to 13 bases. The chain's CDR3 is CAWSSPTLYQETQYF. The CDR3 DNA reads as TGTGCCTGGAGTTCCCCGACCTTGTACCAAGAGACCCAGTACTTC.

The rearrangement links TRBV19 to TRBJ2-7, with no clear D. Trimming took off 5 bases at V and 2 bases at J, with 10 bases between the two ends. This CDR3 is built from 13 residues. Looked up from germline, CDR1 is LNHDA and CDR2 is SQIVND (reference sequence). The CDR3 protein is CASSPSDPYEQYF. For the CDR3, the DNA is TGTGCCAGTAGTCCTTCGGACCCCTACGAGCAGTACTTC.

The table lists this clone with a few counts. This chain connects TRBV9 to TRBJ2-3; 7 bases align to TRBD1. After removal of 0 bases from V and 3 bases from J, the junction contained 7 bases not matched to a gene. CDR1 and CDR2 (germline): SGDLS, YYNGEE. The CDR3 is made up of 16 amino acids. In DNA, the CDR3 is TGTGCCAGCAGCGTAGAGGCCGGACAGGAGACAGATACGCAGTATTTT. Translation: CASSVEAGQETDTQYF.

The chain uses TRBV11-3 and TRBJ2-2; no clear D gene. V was trimmed by 7 bases and J by 2 bases, leaving 2 bases between them. CDR1 and CDR2 (germline): SGHNT, YENEEA. The CDR3 consists of 11 residues. The chain's CDR3 is CASNNTGELFF. The CDR3 nucleotides read TGTGCCAGCAACAACACCGGGGAGCTGTTTTTT.

V is TRBV29-1 and J is TRBJ1-1; 9 bases are shared with TRBD1. The CDR3 loop spans 13 amino acids. Germline V CDR1 and CDR2: SQVTM, ANQGSEA. The V and J ends lost 6 bases and 6 bases, in that order; junction bases with no gene match: 8. The chain's CDR3 is CSVNRDRVSEAFF. In DNA, the CDR3 is TGCAGCGTGAATAGGGACAGGGTTTCTGAAGCTTTCTTT.

The chain has TRBV28 and TRBJ2-7, with D possibly TRBD1 on 6 matching bases. V was shortened by 4 bases and J by 6 bases, with 16 bases between the two germline ends. Germline V gives CDR1 MDHEN, CDR2 SYDVKM. The CDR3 is 14 amino acids. The CDR3 is CASSSLRGWIEQYF. In DNA, the CDR3 is TGTGCCAGCAGTTCCCTCAGGGGTTGGATCGAGCAGTACTTC.

The rearrangement uses TRBV6-1 and TRBJ1-6; D is uncertain. The germline CDR1 and CDR2 sequences are MNHNS and SASEGT. V was pared by 3 bases and J by 10 bases, with 13 bases between. CDR3 length: 14 amino acids. The CDR3 DNA is TGTGCCAGCAGTGACCAAGCCCCTATGTCACCCCTCCACTTT. Translated, it gives CASSDQAPMSPLHF.